This record looks at one T cell receptor (beta chain) sequence and its context. Its target is not known. The TCR beta cDNA libraries carried unique molecular identifiers. There were about 1 to 10 million T cells, and roughly 0.5 million cDNA molecules came from them. MiXCR, run by TCRdb on the PCR reads, gives a single entry per CDR3 protein. The profile shows around 180,000 distinct CDR3 sequences, approximately 31% of them singletons. This record comes from a study of post-analysis software for immune sequencing data. J lost 6 bases, V lost 7 bases, and 5 bases had no gene match. CDR1 and CDR2 (germline): DFQATT, SNEGSKA (reference sequence). This CDR3 region has 13 residues. Study-wide findings and caveats: F-measure co-clustering was strong for batch-matched samples. Compared against controls, patients with multiple sclerosis displayed significantly lower normalized Chao1 diversity. Among a handful of TRBV segments more frequent in patients than controls were TRBV5-6, TRBV5-1 and TRBV20-1.

This clonotype was obtained from a girl aged 10 to 17 with multiple sclerosis. The material sequenced was blood. The rearrangement joins TRBV20-1 to TRBJ2-2; the match to TRBD2 covers 10 bases. The CDR3 DNA follows: TGCAGTGGGCTAGCGGGAGTTTCCGGGGAGCTGTTTTTT. Translating it yields CSGLAGVSGELFF.